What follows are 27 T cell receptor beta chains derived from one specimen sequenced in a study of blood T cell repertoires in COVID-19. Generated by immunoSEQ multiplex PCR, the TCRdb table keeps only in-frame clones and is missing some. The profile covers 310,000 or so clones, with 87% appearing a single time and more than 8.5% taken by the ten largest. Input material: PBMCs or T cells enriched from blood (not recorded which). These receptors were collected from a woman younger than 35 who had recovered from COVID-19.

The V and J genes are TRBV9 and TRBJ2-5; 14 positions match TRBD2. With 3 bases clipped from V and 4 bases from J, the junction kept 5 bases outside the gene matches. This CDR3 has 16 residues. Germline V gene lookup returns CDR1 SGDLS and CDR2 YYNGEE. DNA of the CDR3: TGTGCCAGCAGCGCCCGGACTAGCGGGAGGTTAGAGACCCAGTACTTC. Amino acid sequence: CASSARTSGRLETQYF.

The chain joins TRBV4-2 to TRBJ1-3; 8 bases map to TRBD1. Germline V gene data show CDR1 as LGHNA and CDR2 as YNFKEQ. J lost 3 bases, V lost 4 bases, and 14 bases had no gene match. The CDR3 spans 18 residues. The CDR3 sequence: CASSRTSPWTGSGNTIYF. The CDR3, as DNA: TGTGCCAGCAGCCGCACTTCACCTTGGACAGGGAGTGGAAACACCATATATTTT.

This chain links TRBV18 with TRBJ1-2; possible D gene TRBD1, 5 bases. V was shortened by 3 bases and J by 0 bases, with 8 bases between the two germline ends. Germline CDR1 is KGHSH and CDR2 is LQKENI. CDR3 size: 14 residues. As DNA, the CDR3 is TGTGCCAGCTCACCGCGGACAACTAACTATGGCTACACCTTC. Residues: CASSPRTTNYGYTF.

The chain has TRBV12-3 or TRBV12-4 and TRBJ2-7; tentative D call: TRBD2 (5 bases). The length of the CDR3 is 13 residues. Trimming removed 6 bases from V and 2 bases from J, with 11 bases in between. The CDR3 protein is CASSLREPYEQYF. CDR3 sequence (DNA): TGTGCCAGCAGCCTACGGGAACCCTACGAGCAGTACTTC.

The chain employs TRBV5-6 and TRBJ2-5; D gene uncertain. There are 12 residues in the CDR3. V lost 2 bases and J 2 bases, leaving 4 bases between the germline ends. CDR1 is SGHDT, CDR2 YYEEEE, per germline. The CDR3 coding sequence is TGTGCCAGCAGCTTCAGGCAAGAGACCCAGTACTTC. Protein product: CASSFRQETQYF.

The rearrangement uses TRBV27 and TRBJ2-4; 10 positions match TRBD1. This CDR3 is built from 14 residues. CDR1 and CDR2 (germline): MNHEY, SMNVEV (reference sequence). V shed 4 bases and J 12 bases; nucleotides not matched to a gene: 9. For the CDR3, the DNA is TGTGCCAGCAGTTACTCCGGGGACAGGGGATATCAGTACTTC. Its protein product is CASSYSGDRGYQYF.

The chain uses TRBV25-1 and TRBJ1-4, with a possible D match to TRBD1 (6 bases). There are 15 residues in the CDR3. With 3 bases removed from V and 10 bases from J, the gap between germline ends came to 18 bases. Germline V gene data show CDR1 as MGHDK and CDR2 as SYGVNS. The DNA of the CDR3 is TGTGCCAGCAGTGACAGGGACATTGTTCCTGGAAAACTGTTTTTT. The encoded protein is CASSDRDIVPGKLFF.

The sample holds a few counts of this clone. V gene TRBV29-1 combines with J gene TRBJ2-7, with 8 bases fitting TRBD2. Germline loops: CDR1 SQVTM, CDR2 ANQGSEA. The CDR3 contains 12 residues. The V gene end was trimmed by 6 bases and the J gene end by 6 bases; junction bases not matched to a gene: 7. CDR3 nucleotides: TGCAGCGTCGCGGGGGGTCCGGGCGAGCAGTACTTC. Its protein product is CSVAGGPGEQYF.

CDR3 protein: CASTPGGFGEGTGELFF. The DNA of the CDR3 is TGTGCCAGCACCCCTGGGGGGTTCGGAGAAGGTACCGGGGAGCTGTTTTTT. The gene calls are TRBV7-8 and TRBJ2-2, with D possibly TRBD2 on 6 matching bases. CDR1 SGHVS and CDR2 FQNEAQ come from the germline V gene. The germline V and J ends were trimmed by 7 bases and 5 bases, with 23 bases remaining between them. CDR3 length: 17 amino acids.

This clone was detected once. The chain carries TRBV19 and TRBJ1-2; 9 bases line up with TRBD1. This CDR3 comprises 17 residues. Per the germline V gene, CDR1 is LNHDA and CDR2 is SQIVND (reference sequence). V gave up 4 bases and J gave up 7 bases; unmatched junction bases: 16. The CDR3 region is CASSSQTGGLSWRGYTF. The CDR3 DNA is TGTGCCAGTAGTAGCCAGACAGGGGGACTCTCTTGGCGTGGCTACACCTTC.

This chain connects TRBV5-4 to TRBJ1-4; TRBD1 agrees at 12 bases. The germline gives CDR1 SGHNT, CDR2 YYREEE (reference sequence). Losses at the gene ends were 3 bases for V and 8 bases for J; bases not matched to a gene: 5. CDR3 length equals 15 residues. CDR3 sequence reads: CASSSRDRGLEKLFF. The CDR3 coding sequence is TGTGCCAGCAGCTCAAGGGACAGGGGGCTGGAAAAACTGTTTTTT.

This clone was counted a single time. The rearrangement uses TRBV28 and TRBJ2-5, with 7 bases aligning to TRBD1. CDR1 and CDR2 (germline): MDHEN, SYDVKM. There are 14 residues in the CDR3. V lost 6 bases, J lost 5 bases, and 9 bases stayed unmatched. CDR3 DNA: TGTGCCAGCAGCCAACAGGGGTATTTCGAGACCCAGTACTTC. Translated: CASSQQGYFETQYF.

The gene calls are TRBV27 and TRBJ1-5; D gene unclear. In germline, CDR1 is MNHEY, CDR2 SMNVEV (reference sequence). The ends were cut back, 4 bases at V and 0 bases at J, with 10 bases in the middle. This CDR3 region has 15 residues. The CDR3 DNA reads TGTGCCAGCAGTTCCGCCAGATATAGCAATCAGCCCCAGCATTTT. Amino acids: CASSSARYSNQPQHF.

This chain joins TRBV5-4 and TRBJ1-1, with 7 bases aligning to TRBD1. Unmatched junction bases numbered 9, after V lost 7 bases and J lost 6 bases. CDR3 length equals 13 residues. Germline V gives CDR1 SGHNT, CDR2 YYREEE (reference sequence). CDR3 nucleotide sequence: TGTGCCAGCGCCTATGACAGGGTCGCTGAAGCTTTCTTT. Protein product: CASAYDRVAEAFF.

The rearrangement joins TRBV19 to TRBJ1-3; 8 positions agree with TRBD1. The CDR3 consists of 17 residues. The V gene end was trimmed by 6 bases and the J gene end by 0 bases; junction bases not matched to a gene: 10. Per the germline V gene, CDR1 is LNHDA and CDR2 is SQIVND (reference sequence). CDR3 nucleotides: TGTGCCAGTAGCCAGACAGGGGTCTCATTCTCTGGAAACACCATATATTTT. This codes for CASSQTGVSFSGNTIYF.

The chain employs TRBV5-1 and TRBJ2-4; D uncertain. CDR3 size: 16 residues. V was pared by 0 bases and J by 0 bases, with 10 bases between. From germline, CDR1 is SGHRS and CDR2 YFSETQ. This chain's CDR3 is CASSLDRIGAKNIQYF. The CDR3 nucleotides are TGCGCCAGCAGCTTGGATCGCATCGGAGCCAAAAACATTCAGTACTTC.

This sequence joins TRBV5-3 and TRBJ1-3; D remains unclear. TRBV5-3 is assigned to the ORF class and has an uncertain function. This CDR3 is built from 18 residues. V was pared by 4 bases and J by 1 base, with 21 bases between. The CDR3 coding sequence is TGTGCCAGAAGCCGGGATCGTAGCAGGCCTCAGTCTGGAAACACCATATATTTT. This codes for CARSRDRSRPQSGNTIYF.

The CDR3 is CASSVAPGNQPQHF. The CDR3 region has the DNA TGTGCCAGCAGCGTAGCCCCTGGCAATCAGCCCCAGCATTTT. The chain recombines TRBV9 with TRBJ1-5; D ambiguous. The V end was cut by 0 bases, the J end by 2 bases, with 6 bases between. The CDR3 has 14 amino acids. Germline V gene sequence: CDR1 SGDLS, CDR2 YYNGEE.

CDR3 in amino acids: CATSDWATESTDTQYF. CDR3 in DNA: TGTGCCACCAGTGATTGGGCTACCGAGAGCACAGATACGCAGTATTTT. V and J are TRBV24-1 and TRBJ2-3; D is undetermined. V lost 2 bases to trimming and J lost 0 bases, with 11 bases between them. Germline loops: CDR1 KGHDR, CDR2 SFDVKD. The CDR3 has 16 residues.

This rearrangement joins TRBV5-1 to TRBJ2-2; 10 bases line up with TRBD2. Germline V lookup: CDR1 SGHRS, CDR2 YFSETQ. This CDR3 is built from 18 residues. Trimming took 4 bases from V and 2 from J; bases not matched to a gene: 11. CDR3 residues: CASSPAPLAGANTGELFF. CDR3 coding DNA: TGCGCCAGCAGCCCGGCCCCCCTAGCGGGGGCAAACACCGGGGAGCTGTTTTTT.

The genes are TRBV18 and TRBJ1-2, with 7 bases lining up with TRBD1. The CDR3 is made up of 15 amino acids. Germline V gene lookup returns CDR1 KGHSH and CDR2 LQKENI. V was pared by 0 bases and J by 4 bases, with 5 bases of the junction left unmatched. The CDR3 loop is CASSPPKGAGYGYTF. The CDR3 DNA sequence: TGTGCCAGCTCACCACCGAAGGGGGCGGGCTATGGCTACACCTTC.

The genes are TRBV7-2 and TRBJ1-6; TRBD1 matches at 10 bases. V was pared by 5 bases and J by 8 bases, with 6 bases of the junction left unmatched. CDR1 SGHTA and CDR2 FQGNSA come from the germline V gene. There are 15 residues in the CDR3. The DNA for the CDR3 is TGTGCCAGCAGCAGAAGACAGGGGGCAGATTCACCCCTCCACTTT. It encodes CASSRRQGADSPLHF.

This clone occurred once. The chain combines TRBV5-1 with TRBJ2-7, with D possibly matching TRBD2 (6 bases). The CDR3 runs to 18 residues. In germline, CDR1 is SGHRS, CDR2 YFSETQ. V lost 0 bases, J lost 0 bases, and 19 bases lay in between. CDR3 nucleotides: TGCGCCAGCAGCTTGGTTCCTTCTTGGCGGGGTAACTCCTACGAGCAGTACTTC. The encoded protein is CASSLVPSWRGNSYEQYF.

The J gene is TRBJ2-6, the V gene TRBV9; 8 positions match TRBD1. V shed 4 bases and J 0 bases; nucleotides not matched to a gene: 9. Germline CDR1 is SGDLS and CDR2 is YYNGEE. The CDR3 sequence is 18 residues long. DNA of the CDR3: TGTGCCAGCAGCACCAGGACAGGGACCGACTCTGGGGCCAACGTCCTGACTTTC. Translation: CASSTRTGTDSGANVLTF.

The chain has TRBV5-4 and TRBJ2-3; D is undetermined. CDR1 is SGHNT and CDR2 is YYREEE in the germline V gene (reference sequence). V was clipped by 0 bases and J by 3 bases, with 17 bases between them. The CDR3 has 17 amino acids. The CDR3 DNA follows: TGTGCCAGCAGCTTGGGTTCCGCTAGTTTTAGTACAGATACGCAGTATTTT. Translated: CASSLGSASFSTDTQYF.

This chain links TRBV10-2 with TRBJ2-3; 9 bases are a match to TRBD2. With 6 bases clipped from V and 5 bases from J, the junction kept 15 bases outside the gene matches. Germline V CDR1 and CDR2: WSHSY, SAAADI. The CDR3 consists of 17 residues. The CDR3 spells CASRRTSAQRAVDTQYF. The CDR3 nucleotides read TGCGCCAGCAGGCGGACTAGCGCTCAGAGGGCTGTAGATACGCAGTATTTT.

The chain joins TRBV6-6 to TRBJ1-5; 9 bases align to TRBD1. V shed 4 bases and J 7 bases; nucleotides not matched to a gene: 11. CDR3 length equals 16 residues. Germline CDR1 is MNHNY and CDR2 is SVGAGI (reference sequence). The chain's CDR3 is CASSSATGGRIQPQHF. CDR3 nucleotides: TGTGCCAGCAGTTCCGCGACAGGGGGTAGAATCCAGCCCCAGCATTTT.